These 12 T cell receptor beta chains were sequenced from one sample in a study of blood T cells in healthy people across ages. Together with a sample-barcoded 5' primer, a J-beta primer mix was included in a second PCR lasting about 6 to 12 cycles. A single record per CDR3 protein comes from TCRdb applying MiXCR to the 5' RACE reads. This sample carries about 800,000 distinct CDR3 sequences, about 47% of them seen once, and the ten largest clones take around a sixth. Sequencing was done on a sample of blood. Receptor source: a man aged 80 or over in good health.

A word on this clonotype: The junction departs from germline at one end; a sequencing error may be responsible. This chain connects TRBV20-1 to TRBJ2-1; D gene ambiguous. This CDR3 comprises 17 residues. Per germline, CDR1 DFQATT and CDR2 SNEGSKA (reference sequence). DNA for the CDR3: TGCAGTGCTAAGGAGTCCCTCGCGATGCCATTCTACACTGAGCAGTTCTTC. Its protein product is CSAKESLAMPFYTEQFF.

The chain uses TRBV12-3 or TRBV12-4 and TRBJ2-3; a weak D match, TRBD1 (6 bases). The CDR3 consists of 14 residues. With 3 bases removed from V and 5 bases from J, the gap between germline ends came to 12 bases. The DNA of the CDR3 is TGTGCCAGCAGTTTCCAGGGGCCCCGAGATACGCAGTATTTT. This sequence encodes CASSFQGPRDTQYF.

V and J are TRBV29-1 and TRBJ2-7, with a possible D match to TRBD2 (5 bases). This CDR3 is built from 13 residues. The V and J ends lost 6 bases and 2 bases respectively, with 14 bases between them. From germline, CDR1 is SQVTM and CDR2 ANQGSEA. The CDR3 sequence is CSVGSTSPYEQYF. DNA for the CDR3: TGCAGCGTGGGGAGCACTTCTCCCTACGAGCAGTACTTC.

This clonotype came up many times. This chain links TRBV12-3 or TRBV12-4 with TRBJ2-3; D uncertain. V was shortened by 10 bases and J by 0 bases, with 5 bases between the two germline ends. CDR3 length equals 11 residues. CDR3 residues: CATSSTDTQYF. The CDR3 DNA sequence: TGTGCCACCTCTAGCACAGATACGCAGTATTTT.

V is TRBV7-3 and J is TRBJ2-3; D remains unclear. The CDR3 totals 13 residues. Germline V gene data show CDR1 as SGHTA and CDR2 as FQGTGA. The germline V and J ends were trimmed by 8 bases and 5 bases, with 14 bases remaining between them. CDR3 DNA sequence: TGTGCCAGCGGCCCGAGCCGAGGAGATACGCAGTATTTT. It codes for CASGPSRGDTQYF.

This chain uses TRBV12-3 or TRBV12-4 with TRBJ2-4, with TRBD2 matching over 8 bases. With 6 bases clipped from V and 1 base from J, the junction kept 5 bases outside the gene matches. The CDR3 sequence is 15 residues long. CDR3 sequence reads: CASRGGLAAKNIQYF. The CDR3 nucleotides read TGTGCCAGCAGAGGTGGACTAGCTGCCAAAAACATTCAGTACTTC.

V usage is TRBV6-2 or TRBV6-3 and J usage is TRBJ2-5; 7 bases are shared with TRBD1. The V gene end was trimmed by 10 bases and the J gene end by 1 base; junction bases not matched to a gene: 6. Germline V gene lookup returns CDR1 MNHEY and CDR2 SVGEGT. The CDR3 is 13 amino acids. The CDR3: CAKPTGAQETQYF. In DNA form, the CDR3 reads TGTGCCAAGCCAACAGGGGCCCAAGAGACCCAGTACTTC.

Concerning this clonotype: This may arise from a read error, as a much more abundant clone is one base away. The chain joins TRBV12-3 or TRBV12-4 to TRBJ2-7, with 7 positions matching TRBD2. This CDR3 is built from 16 residues. J lost 0 bases, V lost 5 bases, and 10 bases had no gene match. The CDR3 is CASSTITSAYSYEQYF. CDR3 bases: TGTGCCAGCAGTACCATAACTAGCGCCTACTCCTACGAGCAGTACTTC.

In the case of this clonotype: Being one base from a much bigger clone, this may be a read error. The chain recombines TRBV7-2 with TRBJ2-7; TRBD2 aligns across 7 bases. The germline CDR1 and CDR2 sequences are SGHTA and FQGNSA. The CDR3 contains 16 residues. The trim removed 4 bases at V and 7 bases at J, leaving 16 bases unmatched. As DNA, the CDR3 is TGTGCCAGCAGCTCCGTAGCGGGTGGAACTTACAATGAGCAGTACTTC. Its protein is CASSSVAGGTYNEQYF.

Notes on this clonotype: A much larger clone lies a single base off, so this may be a read error. The chain is built from TRBV7-2 and TRBJ2-2, with 8 positions matching TRBD2. V lost 5 bases, J lost 7 bases, and 6 bases stayed unmatched. CDR1 SGHTA and CDR2 FQGNSA come from the germline V gene. This CDR3 comprises 14 residues. The CDR3 sequence: CASSTSGSIGELFF. CDR3 DNA sequence: TGTGCCAGCAGCACAAGCGGGAGCATCGGGGAGCTGTTTTTT.

The CDR3, as DNA: TGCAGTGCCGAGGTAGCGGGGGTCACAGATACGCAGTATTTT. As protein: CSAEVAGVTDTQYF. The chain has TRBV20-1 and TRBJ2-3; 9 bases match TRBD2. Germline CDR1 DFQATT, CDR2 SNEGSKA (reference sequence). CDR3 size: 14 residues. V gave up 6 bases and J gave up 2 bases; unmatched junction bases: 6.

In nucleotides, the CDR3 is TGCAGTGCTAGAGATGACAGAAACTCCGAGCAGTACTTC. The encoded protein is CSARDDRNSEQYF. The rearrangement uses TRBV20-1 and TRBJ2-7; D is perhaps TRBD1 (5 bases). Per germline, CDR1 DFQATT and CDR2 SNEGSKA (reference sequence). V lost 0 bases, J lost 6 bases, and 12 bases lay in between. This CDR3 is built from 13 residues.